This is a list of T cell receptor beta chains from one sample in a study of cytomegalovirus exposure and HLA in healthy donors. Sequenced by immunoSEQ multiplex PCR; TCRdb stores in-frame clones only, minus some. The sample has 150,000 to 200,000 clones, approximately 80% seen once. Sequenced: PBMCs. All receptors derive from a woman aged 40-49 years in good health and CMV-seropositive. The CDR3 runs from the conserved cysteine through the conserved F or W. D genes are given only for firm matches. Expanded clones get a size class; other rows say once, few or many, or leave the size out.

v_gene: TRBV7-2
j_gene: TRBJ2-7
d_gene: TRBD2
abundance: .
CDR3nt: TGTGCCAGCAGCCCTCGCCCAGCGGGAGGGCCGTTTTACGAGCAGTACTTC
CDR3aa: CASSPRPAGGPFYEQYF

v_gene: TRBV4-1
j_gene: TRBJ1-1
d_gene: .
abundance: few
CDR3nt: TGCGCCAGCAGCACAGGGCGCGAAGCTTTCTTT
CDR3aa: CASSTGREAFF

v_gene: TRBV11-3
j_gene: TRBJ2-1
d_gene: TRBD2
abundance: .
CDR3nt: TGTGCCAGCAGCTTGTTGAGCGGGGTCCCCAATGAGCAGTTCTTC
CDR3aa: CASSLLSGVPNEQFF

v_gene: TRBV4-3
j_gene: TRBJ1-4
d_gene: TRBD1
abundance: .
CDR3nt: TGCGCCAGCAGCCAAGAGGGACAGGGGAATGAAAAACTGCTTTTT
CDR3aa: CASSQEGQGNEKLLF

v_gene: TRBV29-1
j_gene: TRBJ1-2
d_gene: TRBD1
abundance: .
CDR3nt: TGCAGCGAGAAAGGACAGGGGAACTATGGCTACACCTTC
CDR3aa: CSEKGQGNYGYTF

v_gene: TRBV19
j_gene: TRBJ1-2
d_gene: TRBD1
abundance: .
CDR3nt: TGTGCCAGCGTTAAACAGGGGGCGCGGTCCGGCTACACCTTC
CDR3aa: CASVKQGARSGYTF

v_gene: TRBV5-1
j_gene: TRBJ2-5
d_gene: TRBD2
abundance: .
CDR3nt: TGCGCCAGCAGGCGGACTAGCGGGGCCAAAGGAGAGACCCAGTACTTC
CDR3aa: CASRRTSGAKGETQYF

v_gene: TRBV9
j_gene: TRBJ2-2
d_gene: .
abundance: .
CDR3nt: TGTGCCAGCAGCGAGGGGGGGGAACTGGACGGGGAGCTGTTTTTT
CDR3aa: CASSEGGELDGELFF

v_gene: TRBV7-2
j_gene: TRBJ2-1
d_gene: TRBD2
abundance: once
CDR3nt: TGTGCCAGCAGCCCCCCGGGACTAGCGGGTTACAATGAGCAGTTCTTC
CDR3aa: CASSPPGLAGYNEQFF

v_gene: TRBV4-3
j_gene: TRBJ2-3
d_gene: TRBD2
abundance: .
CDR3nt: TGCGCCAGCAGCCAAGATCCTAGCGGGAGGGCCCCAGATACGCAGTATTTT
CDR3aa: CASSQDPSGRAPDTQYF

v_gene: TRBV6-6
j_gene: TRBJ1-2
d_gene: TRBD1
abundance: few
CDR3nt: TGTGCCAGCAGTTCCCACAGGGGGCAGGAAGGCTACACCTTC
CDR3aa: CASSSHRGQEGYTF

v_gene: TRBV11-2
j_gene: TRBJ1-2
d_gene: TRBD1
abundance: few
CDR3nt: TGTGCCAGCAGCTTAGATGAGAGCGGAGGGGGCAAAGGCTACACCTTC
CDR3aa: CASSLDESGGGKGYTF

v_gene: TRBV5-6
j_gene: TRBJ2-6
d_gene: .
abundance: few
CDR3nt: TGTGCCAGCAGCTTGACAGTCCTGAGCTCTGGGGCCAACGTCCTGACTTTC
CDR3aa: CASSLTVLSSGANVLTF

v_gene: TRBV7-8
j_gene: TRBJ2-1
d_gene: TRBD2
abundance: .
CDR3nt: TGTGCCAGCAGCATTAGCGGGGGGGCCGGAGATGAGCAGTTCTTC
CDR3aa: CASSISGGAGDEQFF

v_gene: TRBV9
j_gene: TRBJ1-1
d_gene: .
abundance: .
CDR3nt: TGTGCCAGCAGCGCCCATTTCGGTTCTGAAGCTTTCTTT
CDR3aa: CASSAHFGSEAFF

v_gene: TRBV5-4
j_gene: TRBJ2-3
d_gene: TRBD1
abundance: .
CDR3nt: TGTGCCAGCAGCACGGGGACAGGGTGGCCCACAGATACGCAGTATTTT
CDR3aa: CASSTGTGWPTDTQYF

v_gene: TRBV4-3
j_gene: TRBJ2-7
d_gene: TRBD1
abundance: .
CDR3nt: TGCGCCAGCAGCCAAGAAACACAGGGGGGCCCCTACGAGCAGTACTTC
CDR3aa: CASSQETQGGPYEQYF

v_gene: TRBV27
j_gene: TRBJ1-6
d_gene: TRBD1
abundance: .
CDR3nt: TGTGCCAGCAGTCTGACAGGGCTTAATTCACCCCTCCACTTT
CDR3aa: CASSLTGLNSPLHF

v_gene: TRBV28
j_gene: TRBJ2-1
d_gene: TRBD2
abundance: .
CDR3nt: TGTGCCAGCAACCGCGGGGGGATGAATGAGCAGTTCTTC
CDR3aa: CASNRGGMNEQFF

v_gene: TRBV2
j_gene: TRBJ2-1
d_gene: TRBD2
abundance: .
CDR3nt: TGTGCCAGCAGTCTGGGACTAGCGGAACCTAACAATGAGCAGTTCTTC
CDR3aa: CASSLGLAEPNNEQFF

v_gene: TRBV5-6
j_gene: TRBJ1-1
d_gene: .
abundance: .
CDR3nt: TGTGCCAGCAGCCTGATGGGAGACCGCGCTTTCTTT
CDR3aa: CASSLMGDRAFF

v_gene: TRBV5-1
j_gene: TRBJ2-5
d_gene: .
abundance: few
CDR3nt: TGCGCCAGCAGCCAAGCGCTCCAAGAGACCCAGTACTTC
CDR3aa: CASSQALQETQYF

v_gene: TRBV5-6
j_gene: TRBJ1-1
d_gene: TRBD1
abundance: .
CDR3nt: TGTGCCAGCAGCCTACGGACAGGGGTGAACACTGAAGCTTTCTTT
CDR3aa: CASSLRTGVNTEAFF

v_gene: TRBV21-1
j_gene: TRBJ2-7
d_gene: .
abundance: once
CDR3nt: TGTGCCAGCTTCCTCAGAGGGGGCGGCTCCTACGAGCAGTACTTC
CDR3aa: CASFLRGGGSYEQYF

v_gene: TRBV7-9
j_gene: TRBJ2-3
d_gene: TRBD2
abundance: .
CDR3nt: TGTGCCAGCAGCTCTAGGGGAGGGAGCACAGATACGCAGTATTTT
CDR3aa: CASSSRGGSTDTQYF

v_gene: TRBV7-9
j_gene: TRBJ1-1
d_gene: .
abundance: .
CDR3nt: TGTGCCAGCAGCTTATTTGGGCAGGTGGTTGTCGAGACTTTCTTT
CDR3aa: CASSLFGQVVVETFF

v_gene: TRBV7-2
j_gene: TRBJ2-3
d_gene: TRBD2
abundance: .
CDR3nt: TGTGCCAGCAGCTTAGGACTAGCGGGGCAGCCTACGCAGTATTTT
CDR3aa: CASSLGLAGQPTQYF

v_gene: TRBV4-1
j_gene: TRBJ2-1
d_gene: TRBD2
abundance: few
CDR3nt: TGCGCCAGCAGCCCGCGGGGAGGGCTAGCGGGGGGGCCGGGCAATGAGCAGTTCTTC
CDR3aa: CASSPRGGLAGGPGNEQFF

v_gene: TRBV6-1
j_gene: TRBJ1-5
d_gene: .
abundance: few
CDR3nt: TGTGCCAGCAGCGACATTCAGCCCCAGCATTTT
CDR3aa: CASSDIQPQHF

v_gene: TRBV6-6
j_gene: TRBJ2-2
d_gene: .
abundance: .
CDR3nt: TGTGCCAGCAGTTACTCGGGCCCGACAGTAACCGGGGAGCTGTTTTTT
CDR3aa: CASSYSGPTVTGELFF

v_gene: TRBV6-5
j_gene: TRBJ2-1
d_gene: TRBD2
abundance: .
CDR3nt: TGTGCCAGCAGCTCCGGGACTAGCGGGGGAGGTGAGCAGTTCTTC
CDR3aa: CASSSGTSGGGEQFF

v_gene: TRBV5-1
j_gene: TRBJ2-1
d_gene: TRBD2
abundance: .
CDR3nt: TGCGCCAGCAGCGAGACTAGCGTGTCCAATGAGCAGTTCTTC
CDR3aa: CASSETSVSNEQFF

v_gene: TRBV10-3
j_gene: TRBJ2-5
d_gene: TRBD2
abundance: .
CDR3nt: TGTGCCATCGGGCTTAGCGGGAGTAGCGAGACCCAGTACTTC
CDR3aa: CAIGLSGSSETQYF

v_gene: TRBV4-3
j_gene: TRBJ2-7
d_gene: .
abundance: .
CDR3nt: TGCGCCAGCAGCCAAGGCAGGGGTTCCTACGAGCAGTACTTC
CDR3aa: CASSQGRGSYEQYF

v_gene: TRBV19
j_gene: TRBJ1-6
d_gene: TRBD1
abundance: .
CDR3nt: TGTGCCACCACTCGCGGGACAGGGGACTCACCCCTCCACTTT
CDR3aa: CATTRGTGDSPLHF

v_gene: TRBV5-1
j_gene: TRBJ2-7
d_gene: .
abundance: .
CDR3nt: TGCGCCAGCAGCTCATTGGGGGGTTACGACGATCAGTACTTC
CDR3aa: CASSSLGGYDDQYF

v_gene: TRBV27
j_gene: TRBJ2-6
d_gene: .
abundance: .
CDR3nt: TGTGCCAGCAGAGCACTGCCCTCTGGGGCCAACGTCCTGACTTTC
CDR3aa: CASRALPSGANVLTF

v_gene: TRBV4-3
j_gene: TRBJ1-2
d_gene: .
abundance: .
CDR3nt: TGCGCCAGCAGCCAATCCCGGACAGCCTTGTATGGCTACACCTTC
CDR3aa: CASSQSRTALYGYTF

v_gene: TRBV2
j_gene: TRBJ2-1
d_gene: .
abundance: .
CDR3nt: TGTGCCAGCAGTGTCTATCTTAACAATGAGCAGTTCTTC
CDR3aa: CASSVYLNNEQFF

v_gene: TRBV19
j_gene: TRBJ2-2
d_gene: TRBD1
abundance: once
CDR3nt: TGTGCCAGTAGTACAGGACAGGGCAGCTCGAGTGCGAACACCGGGGAGCTGTTTTTT
CDR3aa: CASSTGQGSSSANTGELFF

v_gene: TRBV6-5
j_gene: TRBJ1-2
d_gene: TRBD1
abundance: .
CDR3nt: TGTGCCAGCAGTTCCCCGGACAGGGCGAACTATGGCTACACCTTC
CDR3aa: CASSSPDRANYGYTF

v_gene: TRBV19
j_gene: TRBJ1-3
d_gene: TRBD1
abundance: .
CDR3nt: TGTGCCAGTAGTATAACAGGGGGGGGAAACACCATATATTTT
CDR3aa: CASSITGGGNTIYF

v_gene: TRBV7-2
j_gene: TRBJ2-7
d_gene: TRBD1
abundance: .
CDR3nt: TGTGCCAGCAGTTGGGACAGCTCGGGTCCGAGGGAGCAGTACTTC
CDR3aa: CASSWDSSGPREQYF

v_gene: TRBV28
j_gene: TRBJ1-5
d_gene: TRBD1
abundance: .
CDR3nt: TGTGCCAGCAGTTTACGACAGGGGAGTAATCAGCCCCAGCATTTT
CDR3aa: CASSLRQGSNQPQHF

v_gene: TRBV7-9
j_gene: TRBJ2-5
d_gene: TRBD2
abundance: .
CDR3nt: TGTGCCACCACGGGGGGGGGACTTGGGACCCAGTACTTC
CDR3aa: CATTGGGLGTQYF

v_gene: TRBV6-5
j_gene: TRBJ2-7
d_gene: TRBD2
abundance: .
CDR3nt: TGTGCCAGCAGTTACTCTCTGAGCGGGGGCTACGAGCAGTACTTC
CDR3aa: CASSYSLSGGYEQYF

v_gene: TRBV9
j_gene: TRBJ2-5
d_gene: TRBD2
abundance: .
CDR3nt: TGTGCCAGCAGCGTTAGCGGGACCCAAGAGACCCAGTACTTC
CDR3aa: CASSVSGTQETQYF

v_gene: TRBV19
j_gene: TRBJ2-7
d_gene: TRBD2
abundance: .
CDR3nt: TGTGCCCTACCGGGACTAGGGCTCGAGCAGTACTTC
CDR3aa: CALPGLGLEQYF

v_gene: TRBV4-1
j_gene: TRBJ2-7
d_gene: .
abundance: once
CDR3nt: TGCGCCAGCAGCCAAGGGACTCAAAGTTACGAGCAGTACTTC
CDR3aa: CASSQGTQSYEQYF

v_gene: TRBV28
j_gene: TRBJ1-3
d_gene: .
abundance: .
CDR3nt: TGTGCCAGGATAATACGACCTAGGGGGGGGTACTCTGGAAACACCATATATTTT
CDR3aa: CARIIRPRGGYSGNTIYF

v_gene: TRBV25-1
j_gene: TRBJ2-3
d_gene: TRBD2
abundance: .
CDR3nt: TGTGCCAGCAGTGCGGCTAGCGGGAGGGCCAGGGCAGATACGCAGTATTTT
CDR3aa: CASSAASGRARADTQYF

v_gene: TRBV7-9
j_gene: TRBJ1-2
d_gene: TRBD1
abundance: .
CDR3nt: TGTGCCAGCAGCTTAGAGACAGGGATAGGCTACACCTTC
CDR3aa: CASSLETGIGYTF

v_gene: TRBV6-1
j_gene: TRBJ2-5
d_gene: TRBD2
abundance: few
CDR3nt: TGTGCCAGCAGTGCGCTAGCGGGGGAAGAGACCCAGTACTTC
CDR3aa: CASSALAGEETQYF

v_gene: TRBV21-1
j_gene: TRBJ1-4
d_gene: .
abundance: .
CDR3nt: TGTGCCAGCTTCAGGCGGGGGACCAGTGAAAAACTGTTTTTT
CDR3aa: CASFRRGTSEKLFF

v_gene: TRBV5-4
j_gene: TRBJ2-4
d_gene: .
abundance: .
CDR3nt: TGTGCCAGCAGCCGCACAGGGGGGGACATTCAGTACTTC
CDR3aa: CASSRTGGDIQYF

v_gene: TRBV7-2
j_gene: TRBJ2-7
d_gene: .
abundance: .
CDR3nt: TGTGCCAGCACCCAGGGCCCTCTTTACGAGCAGTACTTC
CDR3aa: CASTQGPLYEQYF

v_gene: TRBV5-1
j_gene: TRBJ1-2
d_gene: TRBD1
abundance: .
CDR3nt: TGCGCCAGCAGCTTGGGGGGGACAGGGACTAACTATGGCTACACCTTC
CDR3aa: CASSLGGTGTNYGYTF

v_gene: TRBV30
j_gene: TRBJ1-1
d_gene: .
abundance: .
CDR3nt: TGTGCCTGGAGCAGAACAGGGAACACTGAAGCTTTCTTT
CDR3aa: CAWSRTGNTEAFF

v_gene: TRBV7-2
j_gene: TRBJ1-1
d_gene: TRBD1
abundance: .
CDR3nt: TGTGCCAGCAGCGGGACAGCGAACACTGAAGCTTTCTTT
CDR3aa: CASSGTANTEAFF

v_gene: TRBV2
j_gene: TRBJ2-5
d_gene: TRBD2
abundance: .
CDR3nt: TGTGCCAGCAGGACCCCAGTAGCGGGGGGGAAAGAGACCCAGTACTTC
CDR3aa: CASRTPVAGGKETQYF